The 9 T cell receptor beta chains in this list originate from one sample, sequenced in a study of shared clonotypes between healthy human individuals. Some clones are missing from TCRdb's copy, which holds only in-frame ones; the method was immunoSEQ multiplex PCR. This sample has some 490,000 clones; approximately 84% occur once, and the top ten carry roughly 13%. Specimen: PBMCs. The receptors were gathered from a middle-aged woman in good health. Some clones in this sample may be carry-over from other donors' samples.

The rearrangement links TRBV7-9 to TRBJ2-3; TRBD2 agrees at 7 bases. This CDR3 has 13 residues. V gave up 5 bases and J gave up 7 bases; unmatched junction bases: 6. The germline CDR1 and CDR2 sequences are SEHNR and FQNEAQ (reference sequence). The CDR3 region is CASSLSGGYTQYF. CDR3 nucleotides: TGTGCCAGCAGCCTTTCGGGAGGATATACGCAGTATTTT.

The chain employs TRBV30 and TRBJ2-2; 8 bases are shared with TRBD1. V shed 3 bases and J 1 base; nucleotides not matched to a gene: 7. Germline V CDR1 and CDR2: GTSNPN, SVGIG (reference sequence). The CDR3 sequence is 16 residues long. The CDR3, as DNA: TGTGCCTGGAGCCGGGACAGGACCAAGAACACCGGGGAGCTGTTTTTT. Amino acids: CAWSRDRTKNTGELFF.

The chain joins TRBV29-1 to TRBJ2-7, with 8 positions matching TRBD2. Germline loops: CDR1 SQVTM, CDR2 ANQGSEA. After removal of 4 bases from V and 0 bases from J, the junction contained 2 bases not matched to a gene. The CDR3 has 13 residues. The CDR3, as DNA: TGCAGCGTTGTACTAGCGGACTCCTACGAGCAGTACTTC. It codes for CSVVLADSYEQYF.

This sequence joins TRBV4-2 and TRBJ2-1; 10 bases line up with TRBD2. Germline-derived CDR1 and CDR2 are LGHNA and YNFKEQ. This CDR3 comprises 15 residues. The trim removed 6 bases at V and 7 bases at J, leaving 9 bases unmatched. The CDR3 region has the DNA TGTGCCAGCAGAACAATTAGCGGGAGGTGGAATGAGCAGTTCTTC. This codes for CASRTISGRWNEQFF.

The chain is built from TRBV18 and TRBJ1-2, with a possible D match to TRBD1 (5 bases). Per germline, CDR1 KGHSH and CDR2 LQKENI. V lost 3 bases and J 0 bases, leaving 11 bases between the germline ends. The CDR3 loop spans 15 amino acids. As DNA, the CDR3 is TGTGCCAGCTCACCGACAGCGACACCTAACTATGGCTACACCTTC. Protein product: CASSPTATPNYGYTF.

This clone was seen a few times. This probably arose from a read error, given a far larger clone one base away. The chain carries TRBV25-1 and TRBJ2-2; tentatively, D is TRBD1 (7 bases). Trimming took 5 bases from V and 4 from J, leaving 11 bases between them. From germline, CDR1 is MGHDK and CDR2 SYGVNS. The CDR3 is 14 residues long. CDR3 sequence (DNA): TGTGCCAGCAGTCTGCAGGGGGGCACCGGGGAGCTGTTTTTT. It codes for CASSLQGGTGELFF.

The chain employs TRBV5-1 and TRBJ2-1, with D possibly matching TRBD1 (6 bases). Germline values: CDR1 SGHRS, CDR2 YFSETQ. The CDR3 length is 16 residues. The ends were cut back, 1 base at V and 9 bases at J, with 20 bases in the middle. The CDR3 loop is CASSLSFAGTLIEQFF. CDR3 nucleotides: TGCGCCAGCAGCTTGAGTTTTGCTGGGACACTCATTGAGCAGTTCTTC.

The chain combines TRBV5-1 with TRBJ2-3; TRBD2 might be the D (6 bases). The ends were cut back, 6 bases at V and 2 bases at J, with 16 bases in the middle. CDR1 and CDR2 (germline): SGHRS, YFSETQ. The CDR3 consists of 15 residues. The DNA of the CDR3 is TGCGCCAGCACCCTCGGCGGGAAGTACACAGATACGCAGTATTTT. Translation gives CASTLGGKYTDTQYF.

The chain couples TRBV7-9 to TRBJ1-4; a possible D gene is TRBD1 (6 bases). Between the trimmed V and J ends, which lost 4 bases and 3 bases, there was a span of 9 bases. Per germline, CDR1 SEHNR and CDR2 FQNEAQ (reference sequence). The CDR3 has 14 residues. CDR3 amino acids: CASSYGGPNEKLFF. The CDR3 coding sequence is TGTGCCAGCAGCTATGGGGGGCCTAATGAAAAACTGTTTTTT.